This TCR beta chain was sequenced during a study of T cells in Graves' hyperthyroidism and ophthalmopathy. Amplification targeted TCR beta CDR3 regions from RNA transcripts. HTBI primers were used for first-round RT-PCR of the TCR CDR3. One entry per CDR3 protein, called by TCRdb with MiXCR from the multiplex PCR reads. The table records about 350,000 distinct CDR3 sequences, about 15% of them present only once. General study results and limits: Blood also held most thyroid clonotypes expanded beyond 0.001. With a median lead of about 6.9 months before onset, the model predicted ophthalmopathy.

The CDR3 runs 16 residues. Per germline, CDR1 SGHDN and CDR2 FVKESK. The ends were cut back, 1 base at V and 9 bases at J, with 22 bases in the middle. As regards this clonotype: Its matching antigen is unknown.

Exclusion followed for patients with uncontrolled infection, other autoimmune disease, pregnancy or lactation. The rearrangement links TRBV14 to TRBJ2-7; D is ambiguous. The receptor's source is a woman in her 30s with Graves' hyperthyroidism. Sequences were obtained from blood. CDR3 loop: CASSQGSQGPARAQYF. CDR3 coding DNA: TGTGCCAGCAGCCAAGGAAGTCAAGGCCCAGCTCGAGCGCAGTACTTC.